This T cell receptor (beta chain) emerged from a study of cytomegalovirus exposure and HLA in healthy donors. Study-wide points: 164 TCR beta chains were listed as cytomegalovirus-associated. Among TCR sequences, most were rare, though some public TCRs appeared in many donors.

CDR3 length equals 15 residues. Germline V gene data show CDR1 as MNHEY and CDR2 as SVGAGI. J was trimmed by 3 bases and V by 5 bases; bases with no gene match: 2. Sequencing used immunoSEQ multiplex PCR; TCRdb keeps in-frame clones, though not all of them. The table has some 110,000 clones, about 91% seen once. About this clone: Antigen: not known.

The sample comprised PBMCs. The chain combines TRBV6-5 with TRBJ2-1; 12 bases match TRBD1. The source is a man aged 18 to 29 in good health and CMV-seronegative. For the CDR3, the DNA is TGTGCCAGCAGTAGGGACAGGGGGCTCTACAATGAGCAGTTCTTC. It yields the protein CASSRDRGLYNEQFF.